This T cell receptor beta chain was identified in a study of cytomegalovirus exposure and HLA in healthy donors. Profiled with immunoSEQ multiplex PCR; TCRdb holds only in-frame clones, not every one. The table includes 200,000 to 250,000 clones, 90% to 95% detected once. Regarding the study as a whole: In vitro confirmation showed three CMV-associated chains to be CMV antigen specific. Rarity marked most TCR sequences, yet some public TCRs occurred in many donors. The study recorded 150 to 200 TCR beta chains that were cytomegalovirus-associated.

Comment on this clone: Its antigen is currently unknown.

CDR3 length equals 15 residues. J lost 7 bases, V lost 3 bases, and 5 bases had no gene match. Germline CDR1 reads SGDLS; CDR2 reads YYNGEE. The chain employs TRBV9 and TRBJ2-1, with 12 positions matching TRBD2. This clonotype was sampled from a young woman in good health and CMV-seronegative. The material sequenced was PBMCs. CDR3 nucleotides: TGTGCCAGCAGCGAGACTAGCGGGAGATGGAATGAGCAGTTCTTC. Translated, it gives CASSETSGRWNEQFF.